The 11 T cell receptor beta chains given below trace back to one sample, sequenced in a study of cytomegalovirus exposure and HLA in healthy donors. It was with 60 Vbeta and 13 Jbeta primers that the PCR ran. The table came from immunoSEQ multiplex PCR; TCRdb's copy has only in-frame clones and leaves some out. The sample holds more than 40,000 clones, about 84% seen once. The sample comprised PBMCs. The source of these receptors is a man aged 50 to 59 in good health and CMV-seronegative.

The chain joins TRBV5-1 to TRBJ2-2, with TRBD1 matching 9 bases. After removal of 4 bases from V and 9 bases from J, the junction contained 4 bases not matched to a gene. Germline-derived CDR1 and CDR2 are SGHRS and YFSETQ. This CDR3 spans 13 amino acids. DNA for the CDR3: TGCGCCAGCAGCCGGACAGGGGACCGGGAGCTGTTTTTT. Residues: CASSRTGDRELFF. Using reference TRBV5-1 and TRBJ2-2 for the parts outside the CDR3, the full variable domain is KAGVTQTPRYLIKTRGQQVTLSCSPISGHRSVSWYQQTPGQGLQFLFEYFSETQRNKGNFPGRFSGRQFSNSRSEMNVSTLELGDSALYLCASSRTGDRELFFGEGSRLTVL.

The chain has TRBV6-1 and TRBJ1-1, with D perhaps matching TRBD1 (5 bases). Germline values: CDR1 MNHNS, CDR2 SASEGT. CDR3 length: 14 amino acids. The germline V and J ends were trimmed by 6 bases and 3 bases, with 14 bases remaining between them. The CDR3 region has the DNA TGTGCCAGCAGGGGACTTAACCCCCACACTGAAGCTTTCTTT. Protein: CASRGLNPHTEAFF.

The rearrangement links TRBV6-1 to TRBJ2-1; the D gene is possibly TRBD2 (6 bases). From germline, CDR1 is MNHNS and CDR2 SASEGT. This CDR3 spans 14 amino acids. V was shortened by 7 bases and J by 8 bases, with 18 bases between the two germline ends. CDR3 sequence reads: CASTMEGRLHEQFF. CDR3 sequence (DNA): TGTGCCAGCACTATGGAGGGGAGGCTGCATGAGCAGTTCTTC.

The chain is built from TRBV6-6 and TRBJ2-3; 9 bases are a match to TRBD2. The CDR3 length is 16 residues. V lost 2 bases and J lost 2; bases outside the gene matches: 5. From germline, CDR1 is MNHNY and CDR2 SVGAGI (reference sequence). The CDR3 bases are TGTGCCAGCAGTTACACGCTAGCGGGGCCCACAGATACGCAGTATTTT. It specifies CASSYTLAGPTDTQYF.

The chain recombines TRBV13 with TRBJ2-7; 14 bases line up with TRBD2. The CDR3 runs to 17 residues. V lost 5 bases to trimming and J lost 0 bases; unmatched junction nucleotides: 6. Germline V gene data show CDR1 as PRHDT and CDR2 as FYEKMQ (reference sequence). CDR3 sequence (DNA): TGTGCCAGCAGCAATCCCGGGACTAGCGGGAGCTCCTACGAGCAGTACTTC. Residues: CASSNPGTSGSSYEQYF.

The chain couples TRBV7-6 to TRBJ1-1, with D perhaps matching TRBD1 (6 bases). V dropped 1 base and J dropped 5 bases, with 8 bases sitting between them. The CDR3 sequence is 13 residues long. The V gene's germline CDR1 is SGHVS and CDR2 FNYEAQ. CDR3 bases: TGTGCCAGCAGCTTAGGGACAGCTACTGAAGCTTTCTTT. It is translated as CASSLGTATEAFF. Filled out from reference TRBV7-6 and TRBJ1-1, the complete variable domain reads GAGVSQSPRYKVTKRGQDVALRCDPISGHVSLYWYRQALGQGPEFLTYFNYEAQQDKSGLPNDRFSAERPEGSISTLTIQRTEQRDSAMYRCASSLGTATEAFFGQGTRLTVV.

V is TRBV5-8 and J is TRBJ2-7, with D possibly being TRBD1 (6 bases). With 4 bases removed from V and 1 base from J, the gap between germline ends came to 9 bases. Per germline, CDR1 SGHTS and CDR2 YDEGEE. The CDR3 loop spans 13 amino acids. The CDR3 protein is CASSKQGSYEQYF. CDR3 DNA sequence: TGTGCCAGCAGCAAACAGGGATCCTACGAGCAGTACTTC.

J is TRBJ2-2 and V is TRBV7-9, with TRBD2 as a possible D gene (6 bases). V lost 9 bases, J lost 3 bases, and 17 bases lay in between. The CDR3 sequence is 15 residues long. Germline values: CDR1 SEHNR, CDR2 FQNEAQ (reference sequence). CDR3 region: CASLAREQHTGELFF. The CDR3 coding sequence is TGTGCCAGTCTGGCCCGGGAGCAGCACACCGGGGAGCTGTTTTTT.

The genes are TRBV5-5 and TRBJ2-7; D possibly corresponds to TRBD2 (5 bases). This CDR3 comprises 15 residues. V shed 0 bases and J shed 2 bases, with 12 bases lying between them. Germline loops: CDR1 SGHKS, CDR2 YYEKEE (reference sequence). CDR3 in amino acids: CASSLGLTTPYEQYF. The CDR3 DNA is TGTGCCAGCAGCTTGGGCCTGACTACACCCTACGAGCAGTACTTC.

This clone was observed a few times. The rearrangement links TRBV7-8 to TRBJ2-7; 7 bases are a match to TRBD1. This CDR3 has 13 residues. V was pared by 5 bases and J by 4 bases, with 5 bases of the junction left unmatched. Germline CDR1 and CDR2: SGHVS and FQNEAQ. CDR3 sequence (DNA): TGTGCCAGCAGCGACGGACAGGCATACGAGCAGTACTTC. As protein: CASSDGQAYEQYF.

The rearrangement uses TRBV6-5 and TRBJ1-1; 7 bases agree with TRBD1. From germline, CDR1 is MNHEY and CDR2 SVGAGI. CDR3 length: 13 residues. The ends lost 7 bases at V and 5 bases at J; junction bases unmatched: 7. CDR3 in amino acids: CASKRTGGTEAFF. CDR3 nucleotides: TGTGCCAGCAAGAGGACAGGTGGGACTGAAGCTTTCTTT.